This is a list of T cell receptor beta chains from one sample in a study of blood T cell repertoires in COVID-19. Generated by immunoSEQ multiplex PCR, the TCRdb table keeps only in-frame clones and is missing some. The sample shows about 130,000 clones, about 84% of them seen only once. Sequenced input: peripheral blood. The source of these receptors is a woman aged 55-70 years with acute or convalescent COVID-19. Both conserved end residues are part of each CDR3. The D gene is left open where the match is weak. Expanded clones are given a class, and other clones once, few, many or no size at all.

size	D	V	J	CDR3	DNA
few	TRBD1	TRBV30	TRBJ1-2	CAWTTGQGAYGYTF	TGTGCCTGGACTACCGGACAGGGGGCGTATGGCTACACCTTC
.	TRBD2	TRBV10-3	TRBJ2-1	CASSEGTSGNEQFF	TGTGCCTCCTCGGAGGGGACTAGCGGGAATGAGCAGTTCTTC
.	TRBD1	TRBV5-1	TRBJ2-2	CASSGGQANTGELFF	TGCGCCAGCAGCGGAGGACAGGCGAACACCGGGGAGCTGTTTTTT
.	TRBD2	TRBV27	TRBJ2-1	CASSSQAGGLYEQFF	TGTGCCAGCAGTTCCCAAGCGGGGGGGCTGTATGAGCAGTTCTTC
once	.	TRBV27	TRBJ1-1	CASRLGQMNTEAFF	TGTGCCAGCAGGCTCGGACAGATGAACACTGAAGCTTTCTTT
few	.	TRBV28	TRBJ1-1	CASSLNWGGAEAFF	TGTGCCAGCAGTTTGAACTGGGGCGGGGCTGAAGCTTTCTTT
.	.	TRBV19	TRBJ1-2	CASSMNRADTYGYTF	TGTGCCAGTAGTATGAATCGCGCGGACACCTATGGCTACACCTTC
.	TRBD1	TRBV3-1/TRBV3-2	TRBJ2-5	CASTRGTGFVETQYF	TGTGCCAGCACCAGGGGGACAGGATTCGTAGAGACCCAGTACTTC
.	TRBD1	TRBV5-1	TRBJ1-4	CASSFGTGAAFGNEKLFF	TGCGCCAGCAGTTTTGGGACAGGGGCGGCCTTTGGTAATGAAAAACTGTTTTTT
.	.	TRBV29-1	TRBJ2-5	CSVRRLVYSPQETQYF	TGCAGCGTTCGAAGGCTAGTCTATTCCCCACAAGAGACCCAGTACTTC
.	.	TRBV11-2	TRBJ1-1	CASSLKLAGAFF	TGTGCCAGCAGCTTAAAGTTGGCAGGAGCTTTCTTT
.	TRBD1	TRBV7-8	TRBJ2-1	CASSVGTGNEQFF	TGTGCCAGCAGCGTAGGGACAGGCAATGAGCAGTTCTTC
.	.	TRBV30	TRBJ1-5	CAWIEAGGPQHF	TGTGCCTGGATTGAGGCCGGTGGGCCCCAGCATTTT
.	.	TRBV18	TRBJ1-1	CASSPGQQQGDTEAFF	TGTGCCAGCTCACCAGGTCAGCAGCAAGGGGACACTGAAGCTTTCTTT
.	.	TRBV24-1	TRBJ2-1	CATSDLSLSAGEQFF	TGTGCCACCAGTGATTTGAGCCTCAGCGCCGGTGAGCAGTTCTTC
.	TRBD2	TRBV2	TRBJ2-7	CASSWLAGYYEQYF	TGTGCCAGCAGTTGGCTAGCGGGCTACTACGAGCAGTACTTC
once	.	TRBV19	TRBJ1-3	CASSPPGVGGNTIYF	TGTGCCAGTAGTCCACCGGGGGTCGGGGGAAACACCATATATTTT
.	.	TRBV24-1	TRBJ1-5	CATSPSRGQPQHF	TGTGCCACCAGTCCCAGTCGGGGTCAGCCCCAGCATTTT
.	.	TRBV5-1	TRBJ2-2	CASSLESEVWRELFF	TGCGCCAGCAGCTTGGAATCGGAGGTTTGGCGGGAGCTGTTTTTT
.	TRBD1	TRBV5-8	TRBJ1-5	CASSSGQGDYSNQPQHF	TGTGCCAGCAGCTCGGGACAGGGGGATTATAGCAATCAGCCCCAGCATTTT
.	.	TRBV5-1	TRBJ2-2	CASSDLDTDIFNTGELFF	TGCGCCAGCAGCGATCTGGACACAGATATCTTTAACACCGGGGAGCTGTTTTTT
few	.	TRBV5-1	TRBJ1-6	CASSLVGTFNSPLHF	TGCGCCAGCAGCTTGGTCGGGACATTCAATTCACCCCTCCACTTT